This T cell receptor beta chain was captured in a study of T cell responses to AZD1222 COVID-19 vaccine. The CDR3 consists of 14 residues. The ends were cut back, 5 bases at V and 7 bases at J, with 15 bases in the middle. Germline assignment: CDR1 SEHNR and CDR2 FQNEAQ (reference sequence). The method was immunoSEQ multiplex PCR; TCRdb's version includes in-frame clones alone and lacks a portion of them. The table records roughly 140,000 clones, around 91% of them present only once. Notes on this clone: The antigen remains undetermined.

Regarding the study as a whole: When two AZD1222 doses had been given, Spike-specific TCR breadth and depth rose. Donors were largely white British and mainly female; clonal diversity was possibly underestimated. Spike was spanned by vaccine-associated CD4 TCRs, with dominance at 160-218 and 743-854. Nearly half of the spike-specific TCRs reportedly recognize variant regions that carry no mutations.

The sample consisted of peripheral blood, taken on day 0 of AZD1222 vaccination. The TCR comes from an adult in good health. The chain couples TRBV7-9 to TRBJ2-1; TRBD2 might be the D (6 bases). CDR3 sequence reads: CASSPGLGGNEQFF. In DNA form, the CDR3 reads TGTGCCAGCAGCCCAGGTCTCGGGGGAAATGAGCAGTTCTTC. The whole variable domain, filled in from reference TRBV7-9 and TRBJ2-1, reads DTGVSQNPRHKITKRGQNVTFRCDPISEHNRLYWYRQTLGQGPEFLTYFQNEAQLEKSRLLSDRFSAERPKGSFSTLEIQRTEQGDSAMYLCASSPGLGGNEQFFGPGTRLTVL.